This T cell receptor (beta chain) is from a study of beta chain features in type 1 diabetes. The study, taken as a whole, reports: Reads derived from cDNA could over-represent cells showing high TCR expression.

The CDR3 length is 14 residues. V was cut by 4 bases and J by 5 bases, with 13 bases left in between. The germline V gene encodes CDR1 MGHRA and CDR2 YSYEKL. For this clone: Its specificity is not known.

Averaging roughly 120 mL, one heparinised blood draw came from each individual donor. Since all of the isolated RNA was reverse transcribed, expressed TCRB transcripts were what got sequenced. Method: immunoSEQ multiplex PCR; TCRdb's copy keeps in-frame clones and lacks some. The data hold a few hundred thousand clones, with over 12% observed a single time. This sequence joins TRBV4-1 and TRBJ2-3; D is undetermined. Material for sequencing was naive CD4+ T cells from blood. This receptor was taken from a young woman in good health. The CDR3 sequence is CASSRSRAGDTQYF. In DNA form, the CDR3 reads TGCGCCAGCAGCCGGTCCCGCGCTGGAGATACGCAGTATTTT.